This record covers a single T cell receptor (beta chain). The sample originates from a study of cytomegalovirus exposure and HLA in healthy donors. The PCR employed 60 Vbeta primers together with 13 Jbeta primers. Measured with immunoSEQ multiplex PCR; TCRdb has only the in-frame clones, and not every one. The table lists some 110,000 clones, approximately 79% of them singletons. This CDR3 has 16 residues. The V end was cut by 4 bases, the J end by 6 bases, with 20 bases between. The germline V gene has CDR1 MGHRA and CDR2 YSYEKL. The gene calls are TRBV4-1 and TRBJ2-3; tentative D call: TRBD1 (7 bases). The specimen sequenced was PBMCs. The TCR originated in a man under 40 in good health and CMV-seronegative. The CDR3 DNA reads as TGCGCCAGCAGCCTAGAAGGGGTACCAGGGGGGGATACGCAGTATTTT. Encoded protein: CASSLEGVPGGDTQYF.